This TCR beta chain was observed in a study of shared clonotypes between healthy human individuals. About the study: A donor's plate count was three for CD4 naive and three for CD4 memory; CD8 naive had two and CD8 memory one. General study results and limits: Larger estimated richness was generally seen in naive subsets than in memory subsets. Rarefaction indicated that sorted-subset sequencing remained incomplete although depth was large.

This clone has a single count. Its antigen is unknown. The conserved closing phenylalanine or tryptophan is absent in this CDR3, likely reflecting a read error. The DNA is omitted, as the CDR3 cannot be located on it reliably, and the CDR3 follows TCRdb's listing. From its first to its last residue, the CDR3 has 13 amino acids. CDR1 and CDR2 (germline): SSHAT, FNYEAQ (reference sequence). Over several immunoSEQ plates, each subset's genomic DNA was distributed in even portions. Clones were read by immunoSEQ multiplex PCR, and TCRdb kept only the in-frame ones, dropping some. The table includes some 650,000 clones, more than 95% detected once.

Sequenced material: naive CD4+ T cells sorted from blood. Subset meaning: CD45RA+ positively selected. The chain employs TRBV7-7 and TRBJ2-7; the table's TRBD1 call for D was not verified on the DNA. This clonotype originated in a woman younger than 45 in good health. CDR3: CASSLRDRGFLRL.